The sequence of this TCR beta chain was determined in a study of early T cells in non-severe SARS-CoV-2 infection. Across the whole study: The sequenced material was bulk RNA from unsorted whole blood, and its chains were unpaired. Overall study results and limits: Clonotype matching in VDJdb favored anti-spike CD8 responses and did not capture private and CD4 specificities.

A note on this clonotype: No antigen is known for it.

Attachment of unique molecular identifiers was made to individual cDNA molecules. Each CDR3 protein is one row after TCRdb ran MiXCR on the 5' RACE reads. The data contain some 66,000 distinct CDR3 sequences, roughly 9.1% of them singletons. V lost 1 base to trimming and J lost 3 bases, with 23 bases between them. CDR3 length: 19 residues. Per germline, CDR1 SGHTA and CDR2 FQGTGA. Sequenced input: whole blood. V usage is TRBV7-3 and J usage is TRBJ2-3, with D possibly TRBD1 on 6 matching bases. This sequence originates from an adult who was a healthcare worker with PCR-confirmed SARS-CoV-2 infection or an uninfected control (not recorded which). The CDR3 region has the DNA TGTGCCAGCAGCTTAAACCCAACGAGGGACAACATCATAACAGATACGCAGTATTTT. Its protein is CASSLNPTRDNIITDTQYF.